This TCR beta chain was identified during a study of beta chain features in type 1 diabetes. Regarding the study as a whole: Individuals with type 1 diabetes displayed fewer insertions and more deletions at VDJ junctions. In these data, an HLA type influence on TCRB rearrangement remained unresolved. There was a moderate but significant shortening of TCRB CDR3s in all four CD4+ subsets of Type 1 diabetes patients.

Germline V gene lookup returns CDR1 MNHEY and CDR2 SMNVEV (reference sequence). The V and J ends lost 5 bases and 0 bases respectively, with 14 bases between them. The CDR3 covers 16 residues. This clone was picked up a small number of times. The antigen is unknown. Expressed TCRB transcripts were sequenced, since all the RNA that had been isolated was reverse transcribed. The table came from immunoSEQ multiplex PCR; TCRdb's copy has only in-frame clones and leaves some out. The sample consists of hundreds of thousands of clones, 13% of them appearing once. Each of the sorted populations had a purity greater than 95%.

The sequence came from a young man with type 1 diabetes. The chain joins TRBV27 to TRBJ1-5; a possible D gene is TRBD1 (5 bases). Sequenced: naive CD4+ T cells from blood. The CDR3: CASSLGTGVSNQPQHF. The CDR3 nucleotides read TGTGCCAGCAGTCTAGGGACTGGGGTTAGCAATCAGCCCCAGCATTTT.